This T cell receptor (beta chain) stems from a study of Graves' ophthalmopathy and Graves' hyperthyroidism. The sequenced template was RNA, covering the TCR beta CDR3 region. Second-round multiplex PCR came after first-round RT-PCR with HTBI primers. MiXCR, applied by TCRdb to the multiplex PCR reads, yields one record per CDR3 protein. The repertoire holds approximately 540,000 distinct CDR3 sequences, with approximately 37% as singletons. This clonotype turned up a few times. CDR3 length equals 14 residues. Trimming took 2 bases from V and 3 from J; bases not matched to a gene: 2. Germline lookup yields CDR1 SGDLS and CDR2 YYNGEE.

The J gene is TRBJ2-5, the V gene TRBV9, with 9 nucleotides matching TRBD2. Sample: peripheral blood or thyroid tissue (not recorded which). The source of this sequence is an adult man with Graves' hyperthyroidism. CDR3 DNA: TGTGCCAGCAGCGTTTTAGCGGGAGAAGAGACCCAGTACTTC. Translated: CASSVLAGEETQYF.